The 22 T cell receptor beta chains in this list originate from one sample, sequenced in a study of human versus mouse CDR3 diversity and MHC coevolution. Generated by immunoSEQ multiplex PCR, the TCRdb table keeps only in-frame clones and is missing some. The sample has about 81,000 clones; about 93% are singletons. Sequencing was performed on naive CD4+ T cells from blood. As for subset: CD45RO-negative CD62L-positive naive CD4 T cells. These receptors were obtained from a person aged 30 to 69 in good health.

The CDR3 sequence is CASSSAGGRHSSYNEQFF. CDR3 in DNA: TGTGCCAGCAGCTCAGCGGGAGGGCGGCATAGCTCCTACAATGAGCAGTTCTTC. The chain has TRBV7-3 and TRBJ2-1; 10 bases map to TRBD2. The ends lost 4 bases at V and 0 bases at J; junction bases unmatched: 9. The length of the CDR3 is 18 residues. Germline V gives CDR1 SGHTA, CDR2 FQGTGA.

The chain recombines TRBV5-1 with TRBJ2-7, with 12 bases that match TRBD2. Germline assignment: CDR1 SGHRS and CDR2 YFSETQ. J gave up 0 bases and V 5 bases, and 9 bases lay outside the gene matches. This CDR3 has 17 residues. CDR3 loop: CASRFSSGRGDSYEQYF. The CDR3 DNA reads as TGCGCCAGCAGGTTCTCTAGCGGGAGGGGGGACTCCTACGAGCAGTACTTC. Looking up the rest from reference TRBV5-1 and TRBJ2-7 gives the full variable domain: KAGVTQTPRYLIKTRGQQVTLSCSPISGHRSVSWYQQTPGQGLQFLFEYFSETQRNKGNFPGRFSGRQFSNSRSEMNVSTLELGDSALYLCASRFSSGRGDSYEQYFGPGTRLTVT.

V and J are TRBV7-9 and TRBJ1-1, with 7 bases matching TRBD1. Germline assignment: CDR1 SEHNR and CDR2 FQNEAQ (reference sequence). The CDR3 length is 14 residues. Trimming removed 5 bases from V and 13 bases from J; junction bases left unmatched: 16. The chain's CDR3 is CASSGRQGIVKVFF. For the CDR3, the DNA is TGTGCCAGCAGCGGGAGACAGGGAATCGTTAAAGTTTTCTTT.

The chain combines TRBV7-3 with TRBJ2-7; 8 bases align to TRBD1. Germline V gene sequence: CDR1 SGHTA, CDR2 FQGTGA. V trimming: 5 bases; J trimming: 4 bases; junction bases outside the gene matches: 7. The CDR3 runs to 14 residues. The CDR3 is CASSQQTGGYEQYF. The CDR3 region has the DNA TGTGCCAGCAGCCAGCAAACAGGGGGATACGAGCAGTACTTC.

The CDR3 DNA is TGTGCCACCAGCAGCACTAGCGGGGAGGCTGGGAAAAGTCCTTTAGCCAAAAACATTCAGTACTTC. Translation: CATSSTSGEAGKSPLAKNIQYF. This sequence joins TRBV15 and TRBJ2-4; 10 bases agree with TRBD2. The germline V gene has CDR1 LNHNV and CDR2 YYDKDF (reference sequence). The CDR3 is made up of 22 amino acids. V lost 3 bases to trimming and J lost 0 bases; unmatched junction nucleotides: 20. The variable domain in full, with the rest retrieved from reference TRBV15 and TRBJ2-4, is DAMVIQNPRYQVTQFGKPVTLSCSQTLNHNVMYWYQQKSSQAPKLLFHYYDKDFNNEADTPDNFQSRRPNTSFCFLDIRSPGLGDTAMYLCATSSTSGEAGKSPLAKNIQYFGAGTRLSVL.

The chain links TRBV19 to TRBJ2-7; tentatively, D is TRBD1 (5 bases). The CDR3 runs to 10 residues. Germline V CDR1 and CDR2: LNHDA, SQIVND (reference sequence). V was shortened by 9 bases and J by 5 bases, with 8 bases between the two germline ends. CDR3 in amino acids: CASDRDEQYF. CDR3 bases: TGTGCCAGCGACAGAGACGAGCAGTACTTC.

The chain employs TRBV7-9 and TRBJ2-1; D might be TRBD2 (6 bases). V was pared by 5 bases and J by 7 bases, with 21 bases between. The V gene's germline CDR1 is SEHNR and CDR2 FQNEAQ (reference sequence). The CDR3 has 16 residues. As DNA, the CDR3 is TGTGCCAGCAGCCGTTATATGGGGGGATTAAGAAATGAGCAGTTCTTC. This sequence encodes CASSRYMGGLRNEQFF.

The rearrangement uses TRBV18 and TRBJ1-1, with D perhaps TRBD1 (6 bases). CDR1 is KGHSH, CDR2 LQKENI, per germline. There are 18 residues in the CDR3. Trimming left V 1 base short and J 4 bases short, with 22 bases between. CDR3 in DNA: TGTGCCAGCTCACCACTAGAGGGGGGGGGCCATGTTGGCACTGAAGCTTTCTTT. Translating gives CASSPLEGGGHVGTEAFF. Looking up the rest from reference TRBV18 and TRBJ1-1 gives the full variable domain: NAGVMQNPRHLVRRRGQEARLRCSPMKGHSHVYWYRQLPEEGLKFMVYLQKENIIDESGMPKERFSAEFPKEGPSILRIQQVVRGDSAAYFCASSPLEGGGHVGTEAFFGQGTRLTVV.

The chain carries TRBV6-1 and TRBJ2-7; TRBD1 matches 7 bases. The CDR3 loop spans 13 amino acids. Trimming cost V 0 bases and J 10 bases; bases outside gene matches: 6. Germline-derived CDR1 and CDR2 are MNHNS and SASEGT. The CDR3 DNA sequence: TGTGCCAGCAGTGAAGCGCCCCAGGGGGACCAGTACTTC. It codes for CASSEAPQGDQYF.

The chain combines TRBV9 with TRBJ2-7, with 7 bases fitting TRBD1. The length of the CDR3 is 13 residues. V lost 3 bases and J lost 3; bases outside the gene matches: 3. The germline gives CDR1 SGDLS, CDR2 YYNGEE. Here the CDR3 DNA reads TGTGCCAGCAGCGGGGACAGTGGCTACGAGCAGTACTTC. Amino acids: CASSGDSGYEQYF.

The gene calls are TRBV10-3 and TRBJ2-1; 7 nucleotides align to TRBD2. CDR3 length: 13 amino acids. After removal of 10 bases from V and 6 bases from J, the junction contained 9 bases not matched to a gene. The germline CDR1 and CDR2 sequences are ENHRY and SYGVKD. CDR3 bases: TGTGCCACGGACGGGGCTAGCGGCAATGAGCAGTTCTTC. It codes for CATDGASGNEQFF.

This clone was seen only a few times. The chain links TRBV18 to TRBJ1-4; the D is unclear. The CDR3 sequence is 16 residues long. Deletions cut 3 bases from V and 4 bases from J, with 15 bases between. Per the germline V gene, CDR1 is KGHSH and CDR2 is LQKENI. Here the CDR3 DNA reads TGTGCCAGCTCACCCCCCTGGAGGGAGGGTAATGAAAAACTGTTTTTT. Translating gives CASSPPWREGNEKLFF.

The chain recombines TRBV6-5 with TRBJ1-1; possible D gene TRBD1, 6 bases. This CDR3 has 13 residues. Between the trimmed V and J ends, which lost 4 bases and 11 bases, there was a span of 17 bases. In germline, CDR1 is MNHEY, CDR2 SVGAGI. The CDR3 is CASSFRRGGNAFF. The CDR3 DNA reads as TGTGCCAGCAGTTTTAGGAGGGGGGGTAACGCTTTCTTT.

The rearrangement links TRBV18 to TRBJ2-7, with unresolved D. V lost 2 bases and J lost 4, with 6 bases in between. The CDR3 is made up of 12 amino acids. Germline lookup yields CDR1 KGHSH and CDR2 LQKENI. In DNA, the CDR3 is TGTGCCAGCTCACCAACGGAGTACGAGCAGTACTTC. Translating gives CASSPTEYEQYF.

There are a few counts of this clone. This chain joins TRBV28 and TRBJ1-2; D ambiguous. The CDR3 runs to 14 residues. Between the trimmed V and J ends, which lost 3 bases and 4 bases, there was a span of 12 bases. CDR1 is MDHEN and CDR2 is SYDVKM in the germline V gene. For the CDR3, the DNA is TGTGCCAGCAGTTTTCCGACTGAACCCTATGGCTACACCTTC. It is translated as CASSFPTEPYGYTF.

The chain links TRBV12-2 to TRBJ1-2; the table's D gene call, TRBD1, was not cross checked with the DNA. TRBV12-2 constitutes a pseudogene. The CDR3 totals 14 residues. The chain's CDR3 is CASRLRDRPYGYTF. CDR3 bases: TGTGCAAGTCGCTTAAGGGACAGGCCCTATGGCTACACCTTC.

The chain links TRBV6-5 to TRBJ2-7; 10 positions agree with TRBD1. Trimming at V came to 2 bases and at J to 6 bases, leaving 4 bases not matched to a gene. The germline CDR1 and CDR2 sequences are MNHEY and SVGAGI. This CDR3 spans 14 amino acids. This CDR3 reads CASSYAGQGFEQYF. For the CDR3, the DNA is TGTGCCAGCAGTTACGCGGGACAGGGGTTCGAGCAGTACTTC.

The V gene is TRBV18, the J gene TRBJ2-7; 10 bases map to TRBD2. CDR3 length: 13 amino acids. Germline-derived CDR1 and CDR2 are KGHSH and LQKENI. The V and J ends lost 3 bases and 6 bases, in that order; junction bases with no gene match: 2. CDR3: CASSPLAGVEQYF. The CDR3 DNA reads as TGTGCCAGCTCACCCCTAGCGGGAGTCGAGCAGTACTTC.

This chain joins TRBV19 and TRBJ2-1, with 9 bases matching TRBD2. The trim removed 7 bases at V and 0 bases at J, leaving 7 bases unmatched. There are 16 residues in the CDR3. Germline assignment: CDR1 LNHDA and CDR2 SQIVND (reference sequence). CDR3 region: CASTTLAGVSYNEQFF. CDR3 sequence (DNA): TGTGCCAGTACTACCTTAGCGGGAGTCTCCTACAATGAGCAGTTCTTC.

This rearrangement joins TRBV18 to TRBJ2-7, with TRBD1 identical over 8 bases. The CDR3 is 15 residues long. Germline V gene lookup returns CDR1 KGHSH and CDR2 LQKENI. Losses at the gene ends were 3 bases for V and 3 bases for J; bases not matched to a gene: 7. CDR3 amino acids: CASSPGGQGLYEQYF. The CDR3 nucleotides are TGTGCCAGCTCACCCGGAGGACAGGGCCTCTACGAGCAGTACTTC.

CDR3 DNA sequence: TGTGCCAGTAGTATAGGACAGGGTTCGGAAGCTTTCTTT. This gives the protein CASSIGQGSEAFF. This chain links TRBV19 with TRBJ1-1; 7 bases align to TRBD1. The junction had 4 bases not matched to a gene; V was cut back by 1 base and J by 8 bases. The CDR3 runs 13 residues. The germline V gene has CDR1 LNHDA and CDR2 SQIVND (reference sequence).

The J gene is TRBJ2-2, the V gene TRBV5-6; unclear D gene. CDR1 and CDR2 from the germline V gene are SGHDT and YYEEEE. Trimming removed 4 bases at V and 0 bases at J, with 16 bases between. CDR3 length: 17 residues. CDR3 sequence reads: CASSPSEMFANTGELFF. CDR3 nucleotide sequence: TGTGCCAGCAGCCCCTCCGAGATGTTCGCGAACACCGGGGAGCTGTTTTTT.